A single sample is the source of the 10 T cell receptor beta chains below, sequenced in a study of cytomegalovirus exposure and HLA in healthy donors. The PCR employed 60 Vbeta primers together with 13 Jbeta primers. Using immunoSEQ multiplex PCR, the repertoire was profiled, and TCRdb retains in-frame clones only, with some absent. The data show approximately 180,000 clones, more than 65% seen once. The sample taken for sequencing was PBMCs. These receptors were taken from a woman aged 25 to 39 in good health and CMV-seronegative.

The chain couples TRBV29-1 to TRBJ2-3; unclear D gene. This CDR3 is built from 13 residues. Germline lookup yields CDR1 SQVTM and CDR2 ANQGSEA. This chain's CDR3 is CSVVGRVTDTQYF. In DNA form, the CDR3 reads TGCAGTGTAGTTGGGCGAGTCACAGATACGCAGTATTTT.

This clone was detected only a few times. V gene TRBV11-1 combines with J gene TRBJ2-7; perhaps TRBD1 as D (6 bases). Between the trimmed V and J ends, which lost 5 bases and 6 bases, there was a span of 20 bases. This CDR3 contains 15 residues. CDR1 and CDR2 (germline): SGHAT, FQDESV (reference sequence). CDR3 amino acids: CASSPGNRVIREQYF. The CDR3, as DNA: TGTGCCAGCAGCCCCGGGAACAGGGTGATTCGCGAGCAGTACTTC.

This chain joins TRBV6-5 and TRBJ2-1, with 10 bases aligning to TRBD2. Germline lookup yields CDR1 MNHEY and CDR2 SVGAGI. This CDR3 spans 15 amino acids. After removal of 5 bases from V and 2 bases from J, the junction contained 3 bases not matched to a gene. The CDR3 bases are TGTGCCAGCAGTCCGGGACTAGCGCCCTACAATGAGCAGTTCTTC. It yields the protein CASSPGLAPYNEQFF.

This clone was detected a few times. This sequence joins TRBV9 and TRBJ2-4, with TRBD1 identical over 9 bases. V trimming: 0 bases; J trimming: 4 bases; junction bases outside the gene matches: 11. Germline V lookup: CDR1 SGDLS, CDR2 YYNGEE. This CDR3 region has 18 residues. This CDR3 reads CASSVGWVGGQGKNIQYF. The CDR3 DNA reads as TGTGCCAGCAGCGTAGGATGGGTCGGTGGACAGGGGAAAAACATTCAGTACTTC. Full variable domain (remainder filled in from reference TRBV9 and TRBJ2-4): DSGVTQTPKHLITATGQRVTLRCSPRSGDLSVYWYQQSLDQGLQFLIQYYNGEERAKGNILERFSAQQFPDLHSELNLSSLELGDSALYFCASSVGWVGGQGKNIQYFGAGTRLSVL.

The chain links TRBV6-1 to TRBJ2-1; 7 positions match TRBD2. The V segment lost 1 base and the J segment 5 bases; nucleotides outside the gene matches: 8. The germline CDR1 and CDR2 sequences are MNHNS and SASEGT. This CDR3 region has 16 residues. Here the CDR3 reads CASSEVMGRGNNEQFF. The CDR3 DNA follows: TGTGCCAGCAGTGAAGTTATGGGGCGGGGGAACAATGAGCAGTTCTTC.

The chain recombines TRBV29-1 with TRBJ2-7; D is possibly TRBD1 (6 bases). The V end lost 1 base, the J end lost 3 bases, and 16 bases lay between the germline ends. The CDR3 extends over 15 amino acids. Germline lookup yields CDR1 SQVTM and CDR2 ANQGSEA. CDR3 DNA sequence: TGCAGCGTTGAAGGAGGCGCAGGGGTTAGCTACGAGCAGTACTTC. It specifies CSVEGGAGVSYEQYF.

Only one count was recorded for this clone. The DNA of the CDR3 is TGTGCCAGCAGCGTACCCTTGTGGCCGGGAGGAGATACCGGGGAGCTGTTTTTT. Its translation is CASSVPLWPGGDTGELFF. V gene TRBV9 combines with J gene TRBJ2-2; 7 nucleotides match TRBD2. This CDR3 spans 18 amino acids. Trimming cost V 1 base and J 5 bases; bases outside gene matches: 14. Germline V lookup: CDR1 SGDLS, CDR2 YYNGEE.

To note about this clone: Other DNA sequences in this sample translate to the same CDR3. The chain couples TRBV7-9 to TRBJ2-7; D unresolved. This CDR3 is 12 amino acids long. The V and J ends lost 6 bases and 0 bases respectively, with 6 bases between them. Germline V gene lookup returns CDR1 SEHNR and CDR2 FQNEAQ (reference sequence). The DNA for the CDR3 is TGTGCCAGCAGTCCTTCCTCCTACGAGCAGTACTTC. Protein sequence: CASSPSSYEQYF.

The chain employs TRBV6-1 and TRBJ2-3, with 9 bases matching TRBD2. J lost 2 bases, V lost 6 bases, and 6 bases had no gene match. CDR3 length: 15 residues. The V gene's germline CDR1 is MNHNS and CDR2 SASEGT. The CDR3 DNA is TGTGCCAGCAGCTTGCTAGCGGGAATCACAGATACGCAGTATTTT. This translates into CASSLLAGITDTQYF.

The chain uses TRBV30 and TRBJ2-2; the D gene is possibly TRBD1 (6 bases). The germline V gene has CDR1 GTSNPN and CDR2 SVGIG (reference sequence). The CDR3 is made up of 14 amino acids. Trimming pared 3 bases from V and 0 bases from J, leaving 8 bases between. The chain's CDR3 is CAWSGQPNTGELFF. CDR3 nucleotides: TGTGCCTGGAGCGGACAGCCGAACACCGGGGAGCTGTTTTTT.